The source of this T cell receptor beta chain is a study of blood T cell repertoires in COVID-19. Unmatched junction bases numbered 2, after V lost 0 bases and J lost 7 bases. CDR1 LGHNA and CDR2 YSLEER come from the germline V gene. This CDR3 spans 14 amino acids. TCRdb's copy holds only in-frame clones and misses some; the assay was immunoSEQ multiplex PCR. The sample gives about 60,000 clones, 83% of which show up once; 9.5% to 13% is in the top ten. This chain links TRBV4-3 with TRBJ2-2, with 7 bases lining up with TRBD2. The TCR sequence derives from a man aged 45-60 years with COVID-19, enrolled during active disease. Material for sequencing was peripheral blood. The CDR3, as DNA: TGCGCCAGCAGCCAAGATGGACTAGACGGGGAGCTGTTTTTT. Translated, it gives CASSQDGLDGELFF.